Following are 25 T cell receptor beta chains from one sample sequenced in a study of shared clonotypes between healthy human individuals. Clones were sequenced by immunoSEQ multiplex PCR, and TCRdb holds only the in-frame ones, with some missing. This table holds hundreds of thousands of clones, less than 96% found once. The sample taken for sequencing was naive CD4+ T cells sorted from blood. The subset: CD45RA+ positively selected. These receptors were taken from a young woman in good health.

The chain links TRBV29-1 to TRBJ1-1; D is unclear. CDR3 length: 13 amino acids. From germline, CDR1 is SQVTM and CDR2 ANQGSEA. CDR3 loop: CSVHPRVYTEAFF. The CDR3 DNA follows: TGCAGTGTCCACCCGCGGGTGTATACTGAAGCTTTCTTT.

DNA for the CDR3: TGCGCCAGCAGCTTAGACAGCGTCGCTATGGGCTACACCTTC. The encoded protein is CASSLDSVAMGYTF. The gene calls are TRBV5-1 and TRBJ1-2; tentative D call: TRBD1 (5 bases). V lost 2 bases and J lost 8, with 16 bases in between. Germline V gives CDR1 SGHRS, CDR2 YFSETQ. The CDR3 runs to 14 residues.

V and J are TRBV5-1 and TRBJ2-3, with 9 bases that match TRBD2. CDR1 is SGHRS and CDR2 is YFSETQ in the germline V gene. CDR3 length equals 16 residues. The V gene end was trimmed by 3 bases and the J gene end by 0 bases; junction bases not matched to a gene: 5. The CDR3 DNA reads TGCGCCAGCAGCTCGTCTAGCGGGATGAGCACAGATACGCAGTATTTT. Translated: CASSSSSGMSTDTQYF.

Comments on this clone: In the same sample, other DNA sequences code for this CDR3. V is TRBV28 and J is TRBJ2-7, with TRBD2 identical over 8 bases. Losses at the gene ends were 5 bases for V and 7 bases for J; bases not matched to a gene: 4. There are 12 residues in the CDR3. Germline V lookup: CDR1 MDHEN, CDR2 SYDVKM. The CDR3 DNA reads TGTGCCAGCAGTCCCCCGGGAGGGGAGCAGTACTTC. This translates into CASSPPGGEQYF.

The chain has TRBV23-1 and TRBJ2-3, with 8 bases matching TRBD1. TRBV23-1 is classed as an ORF, of uncertain function. Losses at the gene ends were 0 bases for V and 4 bases for J; bases not matched to a gene: 6. The CDR3 covers 16 residues. DNA of the CDR3: TGCGCCAGCAGTCAATCGAAACAGGGGGGACCAGATACGCAGTATTTT. Its translation: CASSQSKQGGPDTQYF.

V is TRBV21-1 and J is TRBJ2-7; the table's TRBD2 call for D was not verified on the DNA. TRBV21-1 is noted as a pseudogene. The CDR3 loop spans 16 amino acids. The CDR3 nucleotides read TGTGCCAGCAGCAAAGGGGGGGACCGCAACTCCTACGAGCAGTACTTC. Translation gives CASSKGGDRNSYEQYF.

CDR3 sequence (DNA): TGCGCCAGCACTTACCGGGCTAGCGGGAGTGATGAGCAGTTCTTC. Its translation: CASTYRASGSDEQFF. This chain joins TRBV5-1 and TRBJ2-1; TRBD2 matches at 10 bases. With 6 bases clipped from V and 8 bases from J, the junction kept 11 bases outside the gene matches. CDR3 length equals 15 residues. Germline assignment: CDR1 SGHRS and CDR2 YFSETQ. The variable domain in full, with the rest retrieved from reference TRBV5-1 and TRBJ2-1, is KAGVTQTPRYLIKTRGQQVTLSCSPISGHRSVSWYQQTPGQGLQFLFEYFSETQRNKGNFPGRFSGRQFSNSRSEMNVSTLELGDSALYLCASTYRASGSDEQFFGPGTRLTVL.

The chain couples TRBV28 to TRBJ2-3, with a possible D match to TRBD2 (7 bases). V was clipped by 6 bases and J by 5 bases, with 18 bases between them. In germline, CDR1 is MDHEN, CDR2 SYDVKM. The CDR3 runs 15 residues. As DNA, the CDR3 is TGTGCCAGCAGCCGGCCGGGGGGCGCAGAAGATACGCAGTATTTT. Amino acids: CASSRPGGAEDTQYF.

This chain connects TRBV18 to TRBJ2-1; maybe TRBD1 (6 bases). The V gene's germline CDR1 is KGHSH and CDR2 LQKENI. CDR3 length: 15 amino acids. With 4 bases removed from V and 7 bases from J, the gap between germline ends came to 17 bases. CDR3 DNA sequence: TGTGCCAGCTCACACATTTCAACAGGGAAAAATGAGCAGTTCTTC. Protein product: CASSHISTGKNEQFF.

This sequence joins TRBV6-6 and TRBJ1-1; 8 bases fit TRBD1. This CDR3 is built from 13 residues. Germline V CDR1 and CDR2: MNHNY, SVGAGI (reference sequence). Trimming cost V 8 bases and J 5 bases; bases outside gene matches: 7. This chain's CDR3 is CASDGQGATEAFF. The CDR3 nucleotides are TGTGCCAGCGACGGACAGGGAGCAACTGAAGCTTTCTTT.

The rearrangement joins TRBV7-8 to TRBJ1-1; no definite D call. The germline V gene encodes CDR1 SGHVS and CDR2 FQNEAQ. V lost 2 bases and J 0 bases, leaving 7 bases between the germline ends. The CDR3 covers 14 residues. The DNA of the CDR3 is TGTGCCAGCAGCTTAACTGACATGAACACTGAAGCTTTCTTT. Residues: CASSLTDMNTEAFF.

The chain recombines TRBV5-1 with TRBJ2-1; D could derive from TRBD1 or TRBD2 (6 bases each). Germline V CDR1 and CDR2: SGHRS, YFSETQ. V was trimmed by 4 bases and J by 0 bases, leaving 11 bases between them. CDR3 length equals 15 residues. The CDR3 region is CASSAGHSSYNEQFF. The CDR3 DNA follows: TGCGCCAGCAGCGCGGGACATAGCTCCTACAATGAGCAGTTCTTC.

The chain couples TRBV28 to TRBJ2-5; D is unresolved. The J call may be in error: the DNA end matches TRBJ2-7 better. The CDR3 consists of 14 residues. Germline V lookup: CDR1 MDHEN, CDR2 SYDVKM. CDR3 nucleotide sequence: TGTGCCAGCAGCTCCGTTTTGGGCACCTACGAGCAGTACTTC. Residues: CASSSVLGTYEQYF.

This chain uses TRBV29-1 with TRBJ2-7, with TRBD1 matching over 7 bases. Germline values: CDR1 SQVTM, CDR2 ANQGSEA. This CDR3 spans 13 amino acids. After removal of 6 bases from V and 5 bases from J, the junction contained 10 bases not matched to a gene. The CDR3 is CSVQTGPVHEQYF. The DNA for the CDR3 is TGCAGCGTACAGACAGGGCCGGTCCACGAGCAGTACTTC.

This clone was found a few times. This chain uses TRBV2 with TRBJ1-5; 8 bases fit TRBD1. Germline V CDR1 and CDR2: SNHLY, FYNNEI. The CDR3 spans 14 residues. The junction had 10 bases not matched to a gene; V was cut back by 7 bases and J by 8 bases. This chain's CDR3 is CASKLTGAREPQHF. As DNA, the CDR3 is TGTGCCAGCAAACTGACAGGGGCGAGGGAGCCCCAGCATTTT.

This chain links TRBV4-1 with TRBJ2-1; 7 nucleotides line up with TRBD2. V dropped 4 bases and J dropped 4; count of bases not matched to a gene: 10. The CDR3 length is 16 residues. Per germline, CDR1 MGHRA and CDR2 YSYEKL. The CDR3 spells CASSPFSRELYNEQFF. For the CDR3, the DNA is TGCGCCAGCAGCCCCTTCTCGCGGGAGTTGTACAATGAGCAGTTCTTC.

The V call is TRBV9, the J call TRBJ2-3, with a possible D match to TRBD1 (6 bases). The V gene's germline CDR1 is SGDLS and CDR2 YYNGEE. The CDR3 runs 13 residues. The V gene lost 1 base and the J gene lost 5 bases, with 8 bases spanning the gap. CDR3 region: CASSVNREDTQYF. CDR3 in DNA: TGTGCCAGCAGCGTAAACAGGGAAGATACGCAGTATTTT. The whole variable domain, filled in from reference TRBV9 and TRBJ2-3, reads DSGVTQTPKHLITATGQRVTLRCSPRSGDLSVYWYQQSLDQGLQFLIQYYNGEERAKGNILERFSAQQFPDLHSELNLSSLELGDSALYFCASSVNREDTQYFGPGTRLTVL.

The chain uses TRBV19 and TRBJ2-3; the D gene is possibly TRBD1 (6 bases). Germline CDR1 is LNHDA and CDR2 is SQIVND (reference sequence). CDR3 length equals 11 residues. V was pared by 6 bases and J by 8 bases, with 9 bases between. CDR3 in DNA: TGTGCCAGTAGCGCAGGGGTTACGCAGTATTTT. Translation gives CASSAGVTQYF.

The chain is built from TRBV6-5 and TRBJ2-7, with 7 bases fitting TRBD2. V dropped 3 bases and J dropped 2; count of bases not matched to a gene: 7. The CDR3 is 15 residues long. From germline, CDR1 is MNHEY and CDR2 SVGAGI. In DNA form, the CDR3 reads TGTGCCAGCAGTTATGGGGCTAGCGGAGCCTACGAGCAGTACTTC. Translation: CASSYGASGAYEQYF.

The chain combines TRBV14 with TRBJ2-7; D may be TRBD2 (6 bases). V was pared by 4 bases and J by 2 bases, with 15 bases between. CDR1 and CDR2 from the germline V gene are SGHDN and FVKESK. The CDR3 has 15 amino acids. The chain's CDR3 is CASSLVRGIPYEQYF. DNA for the CDR3: TGTGCCAGCAGCCTGGTGCGGGGTATTCCCTACGAGCAGTACTTC.

A single count supports this clone. The rearrangement uses TRBV14 and TRBJ1-1, with a tentative D call TRBD1 (6 bases). The CDR3 extends over 18 amino acids. V was shortened by 4 bases and J by 6 bases, with 27 bases between the two germline ends. The germline CDR1 and CDR2 sequences are SGHDN and FVKESK. The CDR3 spells CASSRSRGIRGPYPEAFF. Here the CDR3 DNA reads TGTGCCAGCAGCCGATCCAGGGGCATTCGGGGTCCCTACCCTGAAGCTTTCTTT.

The sample holds one count of this clone. The V gene is TRBV7-9, the J gene TRBJ2-7, with 9 bases aligning to TRBD1. The CDR3 runs to 14 residues. Unmatched junction bases numbered 4, after V lost 5 bases and J lost 2 bases. In germline, CDR1 is SEHNR, CDR2 FQNEAQ (reference sequence). The chain's CDR3 is CASSAGQGPYEQYF. CDR3 in DNA: TGTGCCAGCAGCGCCGGACAGGGGCCCTACGAGCAGTACTTC.

This clone was detected only once. The rearrangement joins TRBV10-2 to TRBJ2-1; 7 nucleotides line up with TRBD1. CDR1 WSHSY and CDR2 SAAADI come from the germline V gene. V lost 7 bases, J lost 9 bases, and 6 bases stayed unmatched. CDR3 length: 12 amino acids. The CDR3 sequence is CASKEQGSEQFF. DNA of the CDR3: TGCGCCAGCAAAGAACAGGGGAGTGAGCAGTTCTTC.

The chain links TRBV2 to TRBJ2-5; 10 nucleotides match TRBD2. Germline values: CDR1 SNHLY, CDR2 FYNNEI. The CDR3 length is 18 residues. The V gene end was trimmed by 3 bases and the J gene end by 2 bases; junction bases not matched to a gene: 12. The DNA of the CDR3 is TGTGCCAGCAGTGAGAGTGGGCTAGCGGGAGAGGTTCAAGAGACCCAGTACTTC. Its translation is CASSESGLAGEVQETQYF.

The V gene is TRBV5-1, the J gene TRBJ1-5; no firm D call. This CDR3 has 13 amino acids. The V gene's germline CDR1 is SGHRS and CDR2 YFSETQ. Trimming cost V 4 bases and J 5 bases, with 10 bases left between them. Written as DNA, the CDR3 is TGCGCCAGCAGCCCATCAGGAGATCAGCCCCAGCATTTT. Encoded protein: CASSPSGDQPQHF. Based on the CDR3 plus reference TRBV5-1 and TRBJ1-5, the full variable domain is KAGVTQTPRYLIKTRGQQVTLSCSPISGHRSVSWYQQTPGQGLQFLFEYFSETQRNKGNFPGRFSGRQFSNSRSEMNVSTLELGDSALYLCASSPSGDQPQHFGDGTRLSIL.